Described below is a single T cell receptor beta chain sequence and its context. Its antigen is currently not known. Base qualities are not provided; no much larger clone lies one nucleotide away. V is pared back by 2 bases and J by 2 bases, with 7 bases lying between the germline termini. The CDR1 and CDR2 encoded by the germline V gene (reference sequence) are MNHEY and SMNVEV. The CDR3, cysteine through phenylalanine, is 13 amino acids long. Only the CDR3 region is kept as DNA, spanning 39 bases read in frame from base 1. This sample is part of a study of CD8 T cells in ankylosing spondylitis (TCRdb year 2017). For the study in its entirety: The study set out to find disease-linked TCR variants by profiling T cell receptor beta repertoires in ankylosing spondylitis patients and healthy donors. The full study cohort comprised 25 or so ankylosing spondylitis patients and approximately 100 healthy donors. Peripheral blood was sampled, and synovial fluid was also collected from ankylosing spondylitis patients.

Overall results and qualifications from the work: According to the report, matched synovial fluid samples from ankylosing spondylitis patients were significantly enriched for the disease-linked clones. Blood from ankylosing spondylitis patients appeared to be characterized by a TCR beta motif made up of seven or eight highly homologous amino acid variants. A CD8+ phenotype was shown by the disease-linked clones, which were found at relatively low frequencies in peripheral blood. Some TCR beta motif variants had previously been reported in synovial fluid and blood of reactive arthritis patients, which suggested common disease-initiation mechanisms.

Sequencing used an Illumina HiSeq 2500. Quantitative 5'-RACE with molecular barcodes was the method used to prepare the TCR beta libraries. The authors' pipeline ran thus. To identify disease-linked TCR variants, a new computational method was used, one built on a probabilistic model of VDJ rearrangement. Starting from the raw public reads, TCRdb applied fastp trimming at Q25, assembled clones with MiXCR and retained in-frame beta chains. Every distinct CDR3 protein forms one entry, paired with its most common genes and DNA. These V and J calls derive from TCRdb rather than the authors' analysis. This sample gives approximately 200,000 distinct CDR3 sequences in total; roughly 13% of them show up just once. The ten largest clonotypes hold 16% of the sample.

Sequencing used blood, either unsorted or a sorted T cell fraction (not recorded which). Rearrangement joined TRBV27 to TRBJ2-7; perhaps TRBD1 is the D gene, with 5 bases matching. The clonotype originates from a male donor with ankylosing spondylitis or in good health (not recorded which). In nucleotides, the sequence is TGTGCCAGCAGTTTAGGGGCCCCCTACGAGCAGTACTTC. This codes for CASSLGAPYEQYF.